The table lists the clone carrying this T cell receptor (beta chain) with a few counts. Its antigen is undetermined. The data were obtained in a study of T cells after yellow fever vaccination. The study made its TCR cDNA through 5'RACE template switching. That step introduced a universal primer site along with UMIs. TCRdb processed the 5' RACE reads anew with MiXCR; each CDR3 protein has one entry. This table has about 340,000 distinct CDR3 sequences, approximately 3.9% appearing once. The V gene lost 6 bases and the J gene lost 8 bases, with 19 bases spanning the gap. Germline CDR1 reads SNHLY; CDR2 reads FYNNEI. The CDR3 loop spans 15 amino acids. Findings and caveats of the study: Any FACS-sorted repertoire could hold abundant clonotypes that contaminate it from the bulk population. Relatively few clonotypes were ones that appeared in both CD4 and CD8 compartments.

The rearrangement joins TRBV2 to TRBJ1-4; no reliable D call. Sequenced here: PBMCs, sampled 5 days after the yellow fever booster vaccination. The receptor comes from a man aged 18 to 30 who received the YFV17D yellow fever vaccine. The CDR3 DNA sequence: TGTGCCAGCAGGGAGCCCGGGCGGATAGTAGAAAAACTGTTTTTT. This encodes CASREPGRIVEKLFF.